A single sample gave rise to the 11 T cell receptor beta chains below, sequenced in a study of control samples from healthy donors and cancer patients. The repertoire was sequenced with immunoSEQ multiplex PCR; TCRdb's copy has only in-frame clones and lacks some. The table records about 110,000 clones, 88% of them present only once. The sample consisted of PBMCs. The source is a woman aged 55-75 years with lung cancer.

The gene calls are TRBV11-2 and TRBJ1-2; 10 nucleotides line up with TRBD1. Germline trimming cut 5 bases from V and 1 base from J; bases unmatched to any gene: 7. Germline lookup yields CDR1 SGHAT and CDR2 FQNNGV. This CDR3 has 16 residues. The chain's CDR3 is CASSRQGASGNYGYTF. The CDR3 DNA reads as TGTGCCAGCAGCCGACAGGGGGCATCGGGTAACTATGGCTACACCTTC. Variable domain in full (rest from reference TRBV11-2 and TRBJ1-2): EAGVAQSPRYKIIEKRQSVAFWCNPISGHATLYWYQQILGQGPKLLIQFQNNGVVDDSQLPKDRFSAERLKGVDSTLKIQPAKLEDSAVYLCASSRQGASGNYGYTFGSGTRLTVV.

There are a few counts of this clone. The chain recombines TRBV2 with TRBJ2-7; the match to TRBD1 covers 7 bases. The CDR3 has 13 amino acids. Germline V gene data show CDR1 as SNHLY and CDR2 as FYNNEI. Trimming cost V 5 bases and J 6 bases; bases outside gene matches: 7. CDR3 amino acids: CASSPTGYGEQYF. In DNA form, the CDR3 reads TGTGCCAGCAGTCCGACAGGGTACGGCGAGCAGTACTTC.

V and J are TRBV10-3 and TRBJ1-1; D possibly corresponds to TRBD1 (5 bases). V lost 4 bases, J lost 3 bases, and 9 bases lay in between. CDR1 ENHRY and CDR2 SYGVKD come from the germline V gene. The CDR3 covers 13 residues. Here the CDR3 DNA reads TGTGCCATCAGTGGGGACTGGGACACTGAAGCTTTCTTT. The encoded protein is CAISGDWDTEAFF.

The V and J genes are TRBV7-2 and TRBJ2-3; D uncertain. The CDR3 covers 14 residues. Between the trimmed V and J ends, which lost 2 bases and 5 bases, there was a span of 11 bases. CDR1 is SGHTA, CDR2 FQGNSA, per germline. CDR3 DNA: TGTGCCAGCAGCTTAAAGGGCCCCCGAGATACGCAGTATTTT. This gives the protein CASSLKGPRDTQYF. The complete variable domain, with remaining parts taken from reference TRBV7-2 and TRBJ2-3, reads GAGVSQSPSNKVTEKGKDVELRCDPISGHTALYWYRQSLGQGLEFLIYFQGNSAPDKSGLPSDRFSAERTGGSVSTLTIQRTQQEDSAVYLCASSLKGPRDTQYFGPGTRLTVL.

The gene calls are TRBV19 and TRBJ1-5; D is perhaps TRBD1 (5 bases). The CDR3 has 15 residues. Trimming shortened V by 7 bases and J by 5 bases, and 18 bases separated the two germline ends. The germline V gene encodes CDR1 LNHDA and CDR2 SQIVND (reference sequence). The CDR3 DNA reads TGTGCCAGTAAGGGTGCGCAGGGTGATCATCAGCCCCAGCATTTT. Protein sequence: CASKGAQGDHQPQHF.

The gene calls are TRBV29-1 and TRBJ1-2, with 10 bases that match TRBD1. Germline V gene lookup returns CDR1 SQVTM and CDR2 ANQGSEA. Trimming removed 7 bases from V and 7 bases from J; junction bases left unmatched: 15. The CDR3 is 15 residues long. CDR3 loop: CSAVGSSTGGGGYTF. The CDR3 DNA reads as TGCAGCGCCGTTGGTTCCTCGACAGGGGGCGGTGGCTACACCTTC.

This chain uses TRBV7-9 with TRBJ2-6; D unresolved. This CDR3 has 14 residues. V lost 2 bases to trimming and J lost 3 bases, with 5 bases between them. CDR1 and CDR2 from the germline V gene are SEHNR and FQNEAQ (reference sequence). The CDR3 sequence: CASSLLGGANVLTF. In DNA, the CDR3 is TGTGCCAGCAGCTTACTGGGTGGGGCCAACGTCCTGACTTTC.

The chain joins TRBV6-2 or TRBV6-3 to TRBJ2-2; 9 bases map to TRBD2. Germline-derived CDR1 and CDR2 are MNHEY and SVGEGT. The CDR3 totals 15 residues. With 5 bases clipped from V and 1 base from J, the junction kept 2 bases outside the gene matches. This CDR3 is CASSASGVNTGELFF. The DNA for the CDR3 is TGTGCCAGCAGTGCTAGCGGGGTGAACACCGGGGAGCTGTTTTTT.

The chain links TRBV5-1 to TRBJ2-1, with 12 bases identical to TRBD2. The CDR3 consists of 15 residues. CDR1 is SGHRS and CDR2 is YFSETQ in the germline V gene. V was pared by 7 bases and J by 6 bases, with 8 bases of the junction left unmatched. CDR3 region: CASGGLAGGRNEQFF. The CDR3 DNA reads as TGCGCCAGCGGGGGCCTAGCGGGAGGGCGCAATGAGCAGTTCTTC.

This clone occurred a few times. This chain connects TRBV6-5 to TRBJ1-2; D might be TRBD1 (6 bases). The V gene lost 0 bases and the J gene lost 8 bases, with 10 bases spanning the gap. The germline CDR1 and CDR2 sequences are MNHEY and SVGAGI. The CDR3 covers 13 residues. The chain's CDR3 is CASSYSDRGGYTF. Here the CDR3 DNA reads TGTGCCAGCAGTTACTCGGACAGAGGCGGCTACACCTTC.

The J gene is TRBJ1-1, the V gene TRBV18; possible D gene TRBD1, 5 bases. CDR3 length: 15 residues. CDR1 KGHSH and CDR2 LQKENI come from the germline V gene. V was shortened by 4 bases and J by 6 bases, with 18 bases between the two germline ends. As DNA, the CDR3 is TGTGCCAGCTCACAGGGACCCGACCGGGCCGCTGAAGCTTTCTTT. Translated: CASSQGPDRAAEAFF.